This T cell receptor (beta chain) was identified during a study of cytomegalovirus exposure and HLA in healthy donors. Findings and limits, study-wide: For cytomegalovirus status, the classifier reportedly gave diagnoses with high specificity and sensitivity.

The study ran its PCR with 60 Vbeta and 13 Jbeta primers. Per the study methods: An analysis that came later counted 80 million or so unique TCR beta chains, approximately 10 million shared. Generated by immunoSEQ multiplex PCR, the TCRdb table keeps only in-frame clones and is missing some. V, J and clone size reflect that table, while D and trimming were determined from the DNA. The table lists roughly 67,000 clones, around 80% of them singletons, with 9.7% in the top ten. As regards this clone: Antigen: not known.

The CDR3 is 14 amino acids. The V end was cut by 1 base, the J end by 10 bases, with 16 bases between. Germline CDR1 SGHTA, CDR2 FQGTGA. V is TRBV7-3 and J is TRBJ1-1; D is perhaps TRBD1 (5 bases). This TCR came from a man aged 35 to 55 in good health and CMV-seronegative. Material for sequencing was PBMCs. CDR3 coding DNA: TGTGCCAGCAGCTTAATCGGCTCGGCGGGGGGAGCTTTCTTT. Translating it yields CASSLIGSAGGAFF. Complete variable domain (other parts from reference TRBV7-3 and TRBJ1-1): GAGVSQTPSNKVTEKGKYVELRCDPISGHTALYWYRQSLGQGPEFLIYFQGTGAADDSGLPNDRFFAVRPEGSVSTLKIQRTERGDSAVYLCASSLIGSAGGAFFGQGTRLTVV.